Below, 20 T cell receptor beta chains from the same sample are listed, as sequenced in a study of Tregs in tolerant kidney transplant recipients. This table comes from immunoSEQ multiplex PCR, and its TCRdb copy is limited to in-frame clones, with some not included. Found here are about 44,000 clones, 95% to 96% of them singletons; the top ten hold approximately 0.39%. For these TCRs, the target antigens are not known. The sequenced material came from Tregs from blood cultured with allogeneic cells. The source of these receptors is a human donor in good health.

This chain joins TRBV21-1 and TRBJ2-1; the table assigns TRBD2, which was not confirmed against the DNA. TRBV21-1 is a known pseudogene. CDR3 length equals 15 residues. Here the CDR3 reads CASSKVSSGGNEQFF. CDR3 bases: TGTGCCAGCAGCAAAGTTAGTAGCGGAGGCAATGAGCAGTTCTTC.

V and J are TRBV1 and TRBJ2-3; TRBD2, the table's D call, was not compared with the DNA. TRBV1 constitutes a pseudogene. The CDR3 is 20 amino acids. The CDR3 coding sequence is TGCACCAGCAGCCAAGTCAGGGAAGGGACTAGCGGAAAAAAGGGGGATACGCAGTATTTT. This translates into CTSSQVREGTSGKKGDTQYF.

The rearrangement uses TRBV6-1 and TRBJ1-1, with D unresolved. Trimming shortened V by 10 bases and J by 0 bases, and 15 bases separated the two germline ends. The length of the CDR3 is 14 residues. Per germline, CDR1 MNHNS and CDR2 SASEGT. This chain's CDR3 is CAIEYGGLNTEAFF. The DNA for the CDR3 is TGTGCCATCGAGTACGGAGGATTGAACACTGAAGCTTTCTTT.

This clone has just one count. V and J are TRBV6-5 and TRBJ2-1, with 9 nucleotides matching TRBD2. With 2 bases clipped from V and 7 bases from J, the junction kept 9 bases outside the gene matches. Germline CDR1 is MNHEY and CDR2 is SVGAGI. The CDR3 contains 16 residues. The CDR3 nucleotides read TGTGCCAGCAGTTACGCCGGCCTAGCGGGACAGAATGAGCAGTTCTTC. Its translation: CASSYAGLAGQNEQFF.

The chain employs TRBV19 and TRBJ2-5; the D is unclear. The V end lost 4 bases, the J end lost 1 base, and 7 bases lay between the germline ends. Looked up from germline, CDR1 is LNHDA and CDR2 is SQIVND (reference sequence). This CDR3 is 13 amino acids long. This chain's CDR3 is CASSTQAQETQYF. The DNA of the CDR3 is TGTGCCAGTAGTACCCAAGCCCAAGAGACCCAGTACTTC.

This clone was seen a few times. This rearrangement joins TRBV6-5 to TRBJ2-1; 8 bases are shared with TRBD2. Germline V gives CDR1 MNHEY, CDR2 SVGAGI. V dropped 5 bases and J dropped 7; count of bases not matched to a gene: 10. The length of the CDR3 is 15 residues. CDR3 coding DNA: TGTGCCAGCAGTGCTACTAGCGGAGAACGAAATGAGCAGTTCTTC. Residues: CASSATSGERNEQFF.

This sequence joins TRBV27 and TRBJ1-3, with no clear D. Germline CDR1 and CDR2: MNHEY and SMNVEV (reference sequence). The CDR3 has 13 residues. V shed 1 base and J shed 4 bases, with 5 bases lying between them. The CDR3 bases are TGTGCCAGCAGTTTATACTCCGGAAACACCATATATTTT. This encodes CASSLYSGNTIYF.

The J gene is TRBJ1-2, the V gene TRBV19; 8 bases map to TRBD1. Germline CDR1 and CDR2: LNHDA and SQIVND (reference sequence). Trimming cost V 5 bases and J 4 bases; bases outside gene matches: 6. The CDR3 loop spans 14 amino acids. CDR3 nucleotides: TGTGCCAGTAGTCCCAGGGGGCTAGGCTATGGCTACACCTTC. Translation: CASSPRGLGYGYTF.

CDR3 in amino acids: CASRIKLGTNEKLFF. The CDR3 bases are TGTGCCAGCAGGATTAAACTAGGAACTAATGAAAAACTGTTTTTT. The chain joins TRBV2 to TRBJ1-4; D uncertain. Trimming cost V 6 bases and J 1 base, with 12 bases left between them. CDR3 size: 15 residues. The V gene's germline CDR1 is SNHLY and CDR2 FYNNEI.

The rearrangement links TRBV5-1 to TRBJ2-1; 14 nucleotides align to TRBD2. CDR3 size: 18 residues. The V gene end was trimmed by 2 bases and the J gene end by 2 bases; junction bases not matched to a gene: 6. Germline lookup yields CDR1 SGHRS and CDR2 YFSETQ. The CDR3 reads CASSFWPGLAGAYNEQFF. Here the CDR3 DNA reads TGCGCCAGCAGCTTCTGGCCGGGACTAGCGGGAGCCTACAATGAGCAGTTCTTC.

The V gene is TRBV2, the J gene TRBJ2-7, with D unresolved. The length of the CDR3 is 11 residues. Trimming took off 4 bases at V and 5 bases at J, with 6 bases between the two ends. From germline, CDR1 is SNHLY and CDR2 FYNNEI. This chain's CDR3 is CASSGWDEQYF. CDR3 nucleotide sequence: TGTGCCAGCAGTGGGTGGGACGAGCAGTACTTC.

The rearrangement links TRBV7-2 to TRBJ2-7; 12 bases fit TRBD2. V dropped 0 bases and J dropped 3; count of bases not matched to a gene: 6. The CDR3 extends over 17 amino acids. The germline gives CDR1 SGHTA, CDR2 FQGNSA. This CDR3 reads CASSLAKTSGGSYEQYF. The CDR3 nucleotides are TGTGCCAGCAGCTTAGCGAAGACTAGCGGGGGTAGCTACGAGCAGTACTTC.

This sequence joins TRBV11-2 and TRBJ2-1; D unresolved. Germline V gene data show CDR1 as SGHAT and CDR2 as FQNNGV. V was pared by 2 bases and J by 10 bases, with 12 bases between. The CDR3 is 13 residues long. CDR3 bases: TGTGCCAGCAGCTTATACCAACTGGGCGAGCAGTTCTTC. Translation: CASSLYQLGEQFF.

The chain couples TRBV30 to TRBJ2-5; D is undetermined. V lost 2 bases and J 5 bases, leaving 9 bases between the germline ends. The CDR3 totals 12 residues. Germline V gene sequence: CDR1 GTSNPN, CDR2 SVGIG (reference sequence). Here the CDR3 reads CAWSPTPETQYF. The CDR3 nucleotides read TGTGCCTGGAGTCCGACCCCGGAGACCCAGTACTTC.

Regarding this clone: An end of the junction does not agree with germline; a read error may underlie this. The rearrangement joins TRBV6-9 to TRBJ2-7; D may be TRBD1 (5 bases). CDR3 size: 13 residues. Per germline, CDR1 MNHGY and CDR2 SVAAGI. The CDR3 sequence is CASSPVAEDKPIF. CDR3 sequence (DNA): TGTGCCAGCAGTCCGGTAGCCGAGGACAAGCCGATCTTC.

The chain recombines TRBV7-9 with TRBJ1-2; D gene ambiguous. The ends were cut back, 4 bases at V and 5 bases at J, with 8 bases in the middle. The CDR3 has 12 residues. Germline V gene lookup returns CDR1 SEHNR and CDR2 FQNEAQ (reference sequence). The CDR3 loop is CASSSPGYGYTF. CDR3 in DNA: TGTGCCAGCAGCTCCCCGGGGTATGGCTACACCTTC.

J is TRBJ1-1 and V is TRBV30, with 8 bases lining up with TRBD1. V was clipped by 5 bases and J by 4 bases; unmatched bases: 12. This CDR3 region has 15 residues. Germline assignment: CDR1 GTSNPN and CDR2 SVGIG (reference sequence). Here the CDR3 reads CAWVPLDRGGTEAFF. The CDR3 nucleotides are TGTGCCTGGGTACCCCTTGACAGGGGTGGCACTGAAGCTTTCTTT.

J is TRBJ2-1 and V is TRBV18; D uncertain. The germline V and J ends were trimmed by 1 base and 5 bases, with 6 bases remaining between them. This CDR3 contains 13 residues. In germline, CDR1 is KGHSH, CDR2 LQKENI. CDR3 coding DNA: TGTGCCAGCTCACCACTACGACACAATGAGCAGTTCTTC. This gives the protein CASSPLRHNEQFF.

About this clone: The same CDR3 is also encoded by other DNA sequences in this sample. The chain links TRBV5-1 to TRBJ2-7; TRBD1 aligns across 7 bases. J gave up 5 bases and V 2 bases, and 10 bases lay outside the gene matches. Germline CDR1 is SGHRS and CDR2 is YFSETQ. The CDR3 sequence is 15 residues long. CDR3 in amino acids: CASSLGDRDGNEQYF. For the CDR3, the DNA is TGCGCCAGCAGCTTAGGCGACAGGGATGGAAACGAGCAGTACTTC. Variable domain in full (rest from reference TRBV5-1 and TRBJ2-7): KAGVTQTPRYLIKTRGQQVTLSCSPISGHRSVSWYQQTPGQGLQFLFEYFSETQRNKGNFPGRFSGRQFSNSRSEMNVSTLELGDSALYLCASSLGDRDGNEQYFGPGTRLTVT.

The chain couples TRBV6-6 to TRBJ2-3; no reliable D call. The germline gives CDR1 MNHNY, CDR2 SVGAGI (reference sequence). Trimming took off 5 bases at V and 15 bases at J, with 18 bases between the two ends. The CDR3 length is 12 residues. The CDR3 sequence: CASSPPLRKRYF. CDR3 sequence (DNA): TGTGCCAGCAGTCCACCGTTAAGGAAGCGTTATTTT.